This passage covers 15 T cell receptor beta chains from one sample sequenced in a study of cytomegalovirus exposure and HLA in healthy donors. PCR used 60 Vbeta primers and 13 Jbeta primers. Measured with immunoSEQ multiplex PCR; TCRdb has only the in-frame clones, and not every one. Seen here are 95,000 to 150,000 clones, 75% to 80% observed once, and the top ten hold roughly 6.1%. Specimen: PBMCs. All receptors derive from a woman in her thirties or forties in good health and CMV-seronegative.

This clone is a singleton in its sample. The chain links TRBV28 to TRBJ1-3; the match to TRBD1 covers 8 bases. The CDR3 has 15 residues. The germline V gene encodes CDR1 MDHEN and CDR2 SYDVKM. V lost 5 bases and J lost 1; bases outside the gene matches: 4. The CDR3 is CASSPRGQSGNTIYF. The CDR3 DNA sequence: TGTGCCAGCAGTCCCAGGGGGCAGTCTGGAAACACCATATATTTT.

The chain carries TRBV7-6 and TRBJ2-7; D gene unclear. The CDR3 runs to 11 residues. Between the trimmed V and J ends, which lost 0 bases and 7 bases, there was a span of 4 bases. The germline gives CDR1 SGHVS, CDR2 FNYEAQ. In DNA form, the CDR3 reads TGTGCCAGCAGCTTAGCCCGGGAGCAGTACTTC. Its protein is CASSLAREQYF.

This chain joins TRBV11-3 and TRBJ2-5, with 9 nucleotides matching TRBD2. The CDR3 consists of 15 residues. Per the germline V gene, CDR1 is SGHNT and CDR2 is YENEEA. Trimming took 5 bases from V and 3 from J; bases not matched to a gene: 7. The CDR3 nucleotides are TGTGCCAGCAGCCCAGGGCAGCGGGAGGAAGAGACCCAGTACTTC. It is translated as CASSPGQREEETQYF.

This clone was seen only once. This chain connects TRBV28 to TRBJ2-1; 8 bases are a match to TRBD2. The germline V gene encodes CDR1 MDHEN and CDR2 SYDVKM. The CDR3 runs to 15 residues. Trimming cost V 5 bases and J 8 bases; bases outside gene matches: 11. The CDR3 protein is CASSLAASGSYEQFF. The CDR3 DNA reads TGTGCCAGCAGTCTAGCCGCCAGCGGGAGCTATGAGCAGTTCTTC.

V usage is TRBV19 and J usage is TRBJ2-3, with a weak D call TRBD2 (6 bases). The CDR3 spans 14 residues. Germline V CDR1 and CDR2: LNHDA, SQIVND (reference sequence). V lost 8 bases to trimming and J lost 0 bases, with 12 bases between them. The CDR3 coding sequence is TGTGCCAGTGGAACTAGCCTAAGCACAGATACGCAGTATTTT. This sequence encodes CASGTSLSTDTQYF.

The rearrangement uses TRBV10-3 and TRBJ1-4; 7 positions agree with TRBD1. V lost 2 bases, J lost 8 bases, and 8 bases stayed unmatched. The CDR3 runs to 15 residues. Germline V lookup: CDR1 ENHRY, CDR2 SYGVKD. This chain's CDR3 is CAISERGQGDEKLFF. Here the CDR3 DNA reads TGTGCCATCAGTGAGAGGGGGCAGGGGGACGAAAAACTGTTTTTT.

Written as DNA, the CDR3 is TGTGCCAGCAGTTACTCCGCAGGGTTCTCTGGCTACACCTTC. This translates into CASSYSAGFSGYTF. The chain couples TRBV6-5 to TRBJ1-2, with D tentatively TRBD1 (5 bases). This CDR3 contains 14 residues. Between the trimmed V and J ends, which lost 0 bases and 7 bases, there was a span of 12 bases. CDR1 and CDR2 (germline): MNHEY, SVGAGI.

The V and J genes are TRBV5-4 and TRBJ2-3; possibly TRBD2 for D (5 bases). In germline, CDR1 is SGHNT, CDR2 YYREEE (reference sequence). The CDR3 totals 16 residues. The ends were cut back, 4 bases at V and 1 base at J, with 16 bases in the middle. The CDR3 protein is CASSQSTGVGTDTQYF. In DNA, the CDR3 is TGTGCCAGCAGCCAAAGCACCGGGGTGGGCACAGATACGCAGTATTTT.

The rearrangement links TRBV7-9 to TRBJ2-3; 11 bases are shared with TRBD1. With 8 bases clipped from V and 2 bases from J, the junction kept 12 bases outside the gene matches. This CDR3 spans 17 amino acids. CDR1 SEHNR and CDR2 FQNEAQ come from the germline V gene (reference sequence). The CDR3 DNA reads TGTGCCAGCGACCGGCCGGACAGGGGGCAAGTCACAGATACGCAGTATTTT. Its translation is CASDRPDRGQVTDTQYF.

V gene TRBV27 combines with J gene TRBJ2-7, with 10 nucleotides matching TRBD2. The CDR3 is 16 amino acids. The germline V gene has CDR1 MNHEY and CDR2 SMNVEV (reference sequence). After removal of 5 bases from V and 2 bases from J, the junction contained 9 bases not matched to a gene. CDR3 coding DNA: TGTGCCAGCAGTCCCAAGACTAGCGGGTTGCCCTACGAGCAGTACTTC. This sequence encodes CASSPKTSGLPYEQYF.

The table lists this clone with a few counts. The chain links TRBV18 to TRBJ1-5; TRBD1 might be the D (5 bases). The V gene lost 2 bases and the J gene lost 5 bases, with 7 bases spanning the gap. CDR1 and CDR2 (germline): KGHSH, LQKENI. There are 13 residues in the CDR3. The CDR3 DNA reads TGTGCCAGCTCACCAGGGGGGGATCAGCCCCAGCATTTT. It specifies CASSPGGDQPQHF.

On this clone: An end of the junction does not agree with germline; a read error may underlie this. The chain has TRBV4-1 and TRBJ1-3, with TRBD1 as a possible D gene (5 bases). There are 19 residues in the CDR3. CDR1 and CDR2 (germline): MGHRA, YSYEKL. The CDR3 reads CASSQGTLGLFFSGNTTYF. The CDR3 region has the DNA TGCGCCAGCAGCCAAGGGACACTGGGACTTTTTTTCTCTGGAAACACCACATATTTT.

The chain couples TRBV9 to TRBJ2-5; tentatively, D is TRBD2 (6 bases). The J call may be in error: the DNA end matches TRBJ2-7 better. The germline gives CDR1 SGDLS, CDR2 YYNGEE. This CDR3 has 15 residues. The CDR3 protein is CASSVRDSTSYEQYF. The DNA for the CDR3 is TGTGCCAGCAGCGTCCGGGACTCTACATCCTACGAGCAGTACTTC.

The chain joins TRBV28 to TRBJ1-2; 8 nucleotides align to TRBD1. Trimming took 5 bases from V and 0 from J; bases not matched to a gene: 8. This CDR3 is 16 amino acids long. In germline, CDR1 is MDHEN, CDR2 SYDVKM. In DNA form, the CDR3 reads TGTGCCAGCAGTCCGACAGGGGCGGAAACTAACTATGGCTACACCTTC. As protein: CASSPTGAETNYGYTF.

The chain has TRBV11-2 and TRBJ2-7; 11 positions match TRBD2. The CDR3 is 15 amino acids. The germline gives CDR1 SGHAT, CDR2 FQNNGV. V gave up 2 bases and J gave up 6 bases; unmatched junction bases: 6. CDR3 residues: CASSLLAGGPGEQYF. CDR3 nucleotides: TGTGCCAGCAGCTTACTAGCGGGAGGCCCTGGCGAGCAGTACTTC.